These 9 T cell receptor beta chains were sequenced from one sample in a study of CD8 T cell repertoires and HIV-1 epitope variants. Measured with immunoSEQ multiplex PCR; TCRdb has only the in-frame clones, and not every one. The sample has roughly 100,000 clones; roughly four fifths are singletons. Sequenced sample: uncultured baseline CD8+ T cells from peripheral blood mononuclear cells (PBMCs). These receptors were obtained from a male donor with HIV.

The gene calls are TRBV4-2 and TRBJ2-2; 13 bases agree with TRBD2. CDR1 is LGHNA, CDR2 YNFKEQ, per germline. The CDR3 consists of 18 residues. V was clipped by 1 base and J by 4 bases; unmatched bases: 6. The CDR3 DNA sequence: TGTGCCAGCAGCCAAGGCCGGACTAGCGGGGGATTCACCGGGGAGCTGTTTTTT. Translating gives CASSQGRTSGGFTGELFF.

V gene TRBV19 combines with J gene TRBJ2-3; D not resolved. CDR3 size: 15 residues. V was trimmed by 7 bases and J by 5 bases, leaving 19 bases between them. Germline V gene lookup returns CDR1 LNHDA and CDR2 SQIVND (reference sequence). CDR3 coding DNA: TGTGCCAGTACCCTGCGTCGTGGTGGGGAAGATACGCAGTATTTT. This sequence encodes CASTLRRGGEDTQYF.

This chain links TRBV5-4 with TRBJ2-7; 8 bases fit TRBD1. Germline CDR1 SGHNT, CDR2 YYREEE (reference sequence). The CDR3 totals 15 residues. Trimming took 4 bases from V and 0 from J; bases not matched to a gene: 6. CDR3 nucleotides: TGTGCCAGCAGCCAGGACAGGGCTACCTCCTACGAGCAGTACTTC. Translated, it gives CASSQDRATSYEQYF.

This clone was recorded only once. The chain couples TRBV9 to TRBJ1-3; D is unclear. Trimming left V 0 bases short and J 1 base short, with 11 bases between. The V gene's germline CDR1 is SGDLS and CDR2 YYNGEE. The CDR3 covers 16 residues. CDR3 region: CASSVAGRGSGNTIYF. Here the CDR3 DNA reads TGTGCCAGCAGCGTAGCAGGTCGGGGTTCTGGAAACACCATATATTTT.

The chain recombines TRBV6-1 with TRBJ2-3, with a possible D match to TRBD2 (6 bases). The CDR3 totals 11 residues. Deletions cut 11 bases from V and 6 bases from J, with 12 bases between. Germline V gene sequence: CDR1 MNHNS, CDR2 SASEGT. In DNA form, the CDR3 reads TGTGCCGGGGGGTGGGTCGATACGCAGTATTTT. It codes for CAGGWVDTQYF.

This chain connects TRBV30 to TRBJ1-6; possibly TRBD1 for D (6 bases). CDR3 length: 14 residues. The germline V gene has CDR1 GTSNPN and CDR2 SVGIG (reference sequence). V lost 3 bases and J 8 bases, leaving 14 bases between the germline ends. The CDR3, as DNA: TGTGCCTGGAGCCCTGTGGGGGGCGATTCACCCCTCCACTTT. Protein product: CAWSPVGGDSPLHF.

The genes are TRBV28 and TRBJ2-2, with no clear D. In germline, CDR1 is MDHEN, CDR2 SYDVKM. The CDR3 has 16 amino acids. V lost 5 bases and J lost 6, with 19 bases in between. DNA of the CDR3: TGTGCCAGCAGTCCATTGATATTGGGGATCGCCGGGGAGCTGTTTTTT. Encoded protein: CASSPLILGIAGELFF.

This chain uses TRBV7-2 with TRBJ2-5; 9 positions match TRBD2. After removal of 3 bases from V and 1 base from J, the junction contained 0 bases not matched to a gene. This CDR3 is built from 14 residues. The germline V gene has CDR1 SGHTA and CDR2 FQGNSA. The CDR3 reads CASSFSGGQETQYF. The CDR3 coding sequence is TGTGCCAGCAGCTTTAGCGGGGGCCAAGAGACCCAGTACTTC.

V usage is TRBV6-6 and J usage is TRBJ2-7; 10 nucleotides agree with TRBD1. Trimming cost V 2 bases and J 5 bases; bases outside gene matches: 3. Germline CDR1 MNHNY, CDR2 SVGAGI (reference sequence). The CDR3 is made up of 14 amino acids. The CDR3 DNA follows: TGTGCCAGCAGTTACGGACAGGGGGTAAACGAGCAGTACTTC. Translation: CASSYGQGVNEQYF.